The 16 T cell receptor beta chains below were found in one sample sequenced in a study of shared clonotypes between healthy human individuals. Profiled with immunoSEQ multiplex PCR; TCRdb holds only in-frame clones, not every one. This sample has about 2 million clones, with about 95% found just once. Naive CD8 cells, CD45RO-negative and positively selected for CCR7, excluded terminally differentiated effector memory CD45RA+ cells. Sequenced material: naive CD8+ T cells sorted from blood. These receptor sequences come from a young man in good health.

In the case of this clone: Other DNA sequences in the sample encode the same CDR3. CDR3 region: CASSWGQGASYEQYF. CDR3 DNA: TGTGCCAGCAGCTGGGGACAGGGGGCGTCCTACGAGCAGTACTTC. The V call is TRBV5-4, the J call TRBJ2-7, with 12 nucleotides matching TRBD1. J lost 1 base, V lost 3 bases, and 2 bases had no gene match. CDR3 length: 15 residues. Germline-derived CDR1 and CDR2 are SGHNT and YYREEE (reference sequence).

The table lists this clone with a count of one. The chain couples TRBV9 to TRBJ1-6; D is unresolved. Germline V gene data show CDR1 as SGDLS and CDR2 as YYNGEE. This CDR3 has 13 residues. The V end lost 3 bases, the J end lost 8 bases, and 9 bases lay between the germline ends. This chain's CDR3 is CASSAWEDSPLHF. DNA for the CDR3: TGTGCCAGCAGCGCGTGGGAGGATTCACCCCTCCACTTT.

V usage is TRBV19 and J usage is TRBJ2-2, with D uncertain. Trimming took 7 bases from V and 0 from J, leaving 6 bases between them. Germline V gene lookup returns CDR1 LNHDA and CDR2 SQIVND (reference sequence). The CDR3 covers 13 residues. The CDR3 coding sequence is TGTGCCAGTACGCTATCGAACACCGGGGAGCTGTTTTTT. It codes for CASTLSNTGELFF.

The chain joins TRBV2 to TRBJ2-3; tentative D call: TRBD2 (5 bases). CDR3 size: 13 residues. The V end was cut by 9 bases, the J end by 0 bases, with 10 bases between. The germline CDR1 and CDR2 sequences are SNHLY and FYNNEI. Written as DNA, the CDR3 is TGTGCCAGGTCGGGGAGTAGCACAGATACGCAGTATTTT. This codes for CARSGSSTDTQYF.

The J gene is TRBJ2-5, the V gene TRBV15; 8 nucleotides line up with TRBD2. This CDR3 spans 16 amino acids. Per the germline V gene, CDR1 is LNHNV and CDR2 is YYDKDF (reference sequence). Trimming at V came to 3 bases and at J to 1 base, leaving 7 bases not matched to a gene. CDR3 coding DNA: TGTGCCACCAGCAGCAGGAGCGGGGGTCTCCAAGAGACCCAGTACTTC. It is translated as CATSSRSGGLQETQYF.

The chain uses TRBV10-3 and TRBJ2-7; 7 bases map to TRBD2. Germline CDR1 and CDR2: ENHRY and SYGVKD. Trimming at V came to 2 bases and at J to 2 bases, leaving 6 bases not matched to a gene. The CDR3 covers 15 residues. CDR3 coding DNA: TGTGCCATCAGTGAGGAACCTAGCGGTACCTACGAGCAGTACTTC. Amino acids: CAISEEPSGTYEQYF.

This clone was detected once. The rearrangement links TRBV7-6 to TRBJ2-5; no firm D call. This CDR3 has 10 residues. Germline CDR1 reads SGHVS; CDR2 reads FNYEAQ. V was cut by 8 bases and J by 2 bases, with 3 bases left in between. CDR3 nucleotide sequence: TGTGCCAGCGGTCAAGAGACCCAGTACTTC. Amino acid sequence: CASGQETQYF.

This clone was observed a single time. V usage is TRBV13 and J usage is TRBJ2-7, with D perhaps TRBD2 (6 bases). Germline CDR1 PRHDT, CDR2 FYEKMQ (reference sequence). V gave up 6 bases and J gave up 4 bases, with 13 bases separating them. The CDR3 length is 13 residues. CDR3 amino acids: CASSHSAGYEQYF. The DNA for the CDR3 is TGTGCCAGCAGTCATAGCGCGGGATACGAGCAGTACTTC.

The CDR3 is CASSPIEGSPQHF. The CDR3 DNA is TGTGCCAGCAGCCCCATAGAGGGTTCACCCCAGCATTTT. The J gene is TRBJ1-5, the V gene TRBV7-8; D is uncertain. CDR3 size: 13 residues. The germline CDR1 and CDR2 sequences are SGHVS and FQNEAQ. V was cut by 5 bases and J by 10 bases, with 15 bases left in between.

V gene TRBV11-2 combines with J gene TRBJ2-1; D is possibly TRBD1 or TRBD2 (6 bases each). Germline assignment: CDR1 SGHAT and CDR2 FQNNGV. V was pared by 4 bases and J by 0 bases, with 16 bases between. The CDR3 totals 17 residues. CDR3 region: CASSSIPGALSYNEQFF. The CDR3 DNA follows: TGTGCCAGCAGCTCTATCCCGGGGGCCCTCTCCTACAATGAGCAGTTCTTC.

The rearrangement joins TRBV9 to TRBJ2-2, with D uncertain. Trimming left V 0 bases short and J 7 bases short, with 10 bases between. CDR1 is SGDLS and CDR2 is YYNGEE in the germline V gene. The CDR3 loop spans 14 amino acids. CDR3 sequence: CASSVESVSGELFF. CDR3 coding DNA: TGTGCCAGCAGCGTAGAGTCAGTCAGCGGGGAGCTGTTTTTT. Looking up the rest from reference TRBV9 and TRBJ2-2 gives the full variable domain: DSGVTQTPKHLITATGQRVTLRCSPRSGDLSVYWYQQSLDQGLQFLIQYYNGEERAKGNILERFSAQQFPDLHSELNLSSLELGDSALYFCASSVESVSGELFFGEGSRLTVL.

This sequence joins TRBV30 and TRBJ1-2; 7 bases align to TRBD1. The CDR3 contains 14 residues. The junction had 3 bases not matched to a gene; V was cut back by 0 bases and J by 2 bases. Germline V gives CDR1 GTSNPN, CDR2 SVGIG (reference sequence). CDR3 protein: CAWSVDRENYGYTF. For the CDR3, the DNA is TGTGCCTGGAGTGTAGACAGGGAGAACTATGGCTACACCTTC.

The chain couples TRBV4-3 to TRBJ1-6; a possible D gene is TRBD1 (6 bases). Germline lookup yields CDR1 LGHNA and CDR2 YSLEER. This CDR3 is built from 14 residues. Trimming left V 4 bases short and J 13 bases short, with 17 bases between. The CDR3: CASSRLRRGKPLHF. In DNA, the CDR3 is TGCGCCAGCAGCCGCCTTAGGAGGGGGAAGCCCCTCCACTTT.

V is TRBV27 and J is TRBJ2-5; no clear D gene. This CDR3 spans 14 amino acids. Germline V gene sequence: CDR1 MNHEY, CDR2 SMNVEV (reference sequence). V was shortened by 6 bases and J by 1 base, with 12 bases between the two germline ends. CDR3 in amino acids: CASSRTGFQETQYF. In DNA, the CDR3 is TGTGCCAGCAGCCGGACGGGCTTCCAAGAGACCCAGTACTTC.

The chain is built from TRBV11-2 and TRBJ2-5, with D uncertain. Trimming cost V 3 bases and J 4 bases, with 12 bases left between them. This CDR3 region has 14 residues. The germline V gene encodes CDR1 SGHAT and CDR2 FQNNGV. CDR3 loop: CASSLVSYRETQYF. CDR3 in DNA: TGTGCCAGCAGCTTGGTATCCTATCGAGAGACCCAGTACTTC.

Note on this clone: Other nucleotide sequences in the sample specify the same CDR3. CDR3: CASSLTGSTEAFF. As DNA, the CDR3 is TGTGCCAGCAGCTTAACAGGCAGCACTGAAGCTTTCTTT. The chain is built from TRBV5-6 and TRBJ1-1, with a tentative D call TRBD1 (5 bases). The ends were cut back, 2 bases at V and 4 bases at J, with 9 bases in the middle. Germline values: CDR1 SGHDT, CDR2 YYEEEE. This CDR3 has 13 amino acids.